This T cell receptor beta chain appears in the sequencing data of a study of shared clonotypes between healthy human individuals. For the study at large: Donor ages ranged 18 to 49 years: a couple of women, a few men.

V was cut by 3 bases and J by 8 bases, with 16 bases left in between. Germline V lookup: CDR1 MNHEY, CDR2 SMNVEV (reference sequence). The CDR3 totals 15 residues. Worth noting for this clone: Its antigen is still unknown.

All donors qualified as healthy HIV-negative adults and had experienced no recent acute infections or vaccinations. Findings of the study overall: Exclusively blood specimens were collected; tissue repertoires likely differ. What limited the represented genetic and exposure-history diversity was the small number of donors.

Some clones are missing from TCRdb's copy, which holds only in-frame ones; the method was immunoSEQ multiplex PCR. The sample has about 520,000 clones; about 84% are singletons. Sequenced: PBMCs. This chain links TRBV27 with TRBJ2-2; D could derive from TRBD1 or TRBD2 (5 bases each). This TCR was recovered from a woman in her thirties or forties in good health. Some clones in this sample may be carry-over from other donors' samples. The CDR3 sequence is CASSFSRDLGGELFF. CDR3 DNA sequence: TGTGCCAGCAGTTTCTCCCGGGACCTGGGTGGGGAGCTGTTTTTT.